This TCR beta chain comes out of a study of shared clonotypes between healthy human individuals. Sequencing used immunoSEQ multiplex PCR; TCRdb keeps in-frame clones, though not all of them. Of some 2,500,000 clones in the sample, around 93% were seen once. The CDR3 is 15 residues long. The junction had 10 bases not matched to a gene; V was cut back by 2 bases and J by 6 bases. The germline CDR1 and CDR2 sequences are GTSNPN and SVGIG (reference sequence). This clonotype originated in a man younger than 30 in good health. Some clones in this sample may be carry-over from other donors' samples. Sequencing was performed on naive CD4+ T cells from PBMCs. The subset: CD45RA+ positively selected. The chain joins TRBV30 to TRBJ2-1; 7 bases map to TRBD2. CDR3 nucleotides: TGTGCCTGGAGTAGGCGAGGACTAGGATCCAATGAGCAGTTCTTC. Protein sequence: CAWSRRGLGSNEQFF.